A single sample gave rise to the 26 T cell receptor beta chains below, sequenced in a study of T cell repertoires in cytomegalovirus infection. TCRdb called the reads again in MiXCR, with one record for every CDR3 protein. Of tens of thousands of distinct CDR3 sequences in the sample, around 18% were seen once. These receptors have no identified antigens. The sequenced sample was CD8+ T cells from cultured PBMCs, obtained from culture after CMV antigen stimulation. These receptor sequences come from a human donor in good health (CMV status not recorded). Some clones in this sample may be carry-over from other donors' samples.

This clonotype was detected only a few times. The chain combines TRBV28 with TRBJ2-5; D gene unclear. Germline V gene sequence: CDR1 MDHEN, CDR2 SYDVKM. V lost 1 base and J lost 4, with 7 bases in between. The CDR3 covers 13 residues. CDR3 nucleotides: TGTGCCAGCAGTTTATATTATGGAGAGACCCAGTACTTC. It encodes CASSLYYGETQYF.

In nucleotides, the CDR3 is TGTGCCAGCAGCAGAGGACGGGGAAATCAGCCCCAGCATTTT. Encoded protein: CASSRGRGNQPQHF. The chain carries TRBV28 and TRBJ1-5; D uncertain. This CDR3 comprises 14 residues. CDR1 and CDR2 (germline): MDHEN, SYDVKM. Trimming shortened V by 6 bases and J by 4 bases, and 13 bases separated the two germline ends.

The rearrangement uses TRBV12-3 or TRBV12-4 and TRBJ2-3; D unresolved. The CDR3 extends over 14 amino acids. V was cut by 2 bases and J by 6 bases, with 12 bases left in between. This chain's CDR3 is CASSLNYPDDTQYF. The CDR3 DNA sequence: TGTGCCAGCAGTTTAAATTACCCCGACGATACGCAGTATTTT.

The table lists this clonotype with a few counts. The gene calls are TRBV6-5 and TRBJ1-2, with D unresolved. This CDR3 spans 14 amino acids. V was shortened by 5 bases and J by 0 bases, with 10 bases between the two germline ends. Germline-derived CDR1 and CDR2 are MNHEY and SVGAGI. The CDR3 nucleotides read TGTGCCAGCAGTACTGGATGGACTAACTATGGCTACACCTTC. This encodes CASSTGWTNYGYTF.

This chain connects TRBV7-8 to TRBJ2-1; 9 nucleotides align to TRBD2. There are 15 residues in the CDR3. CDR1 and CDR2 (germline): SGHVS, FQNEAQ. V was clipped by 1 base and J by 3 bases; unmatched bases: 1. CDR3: CASSLGGGGYNEQFF. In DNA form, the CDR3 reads TGTGCCAGCAGCTTAGGCGGGGGGGGCTACAATGAGCAGTTCTTC.

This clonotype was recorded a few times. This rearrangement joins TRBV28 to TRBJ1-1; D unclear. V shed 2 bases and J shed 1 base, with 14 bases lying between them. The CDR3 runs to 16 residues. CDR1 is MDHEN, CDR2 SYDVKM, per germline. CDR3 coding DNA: TGTGCCAGCAGTTTAGTTTTGGCCAGCCCGAACACTGAAGCTTTCTTT. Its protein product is CASSLVLASPNTEAFF.

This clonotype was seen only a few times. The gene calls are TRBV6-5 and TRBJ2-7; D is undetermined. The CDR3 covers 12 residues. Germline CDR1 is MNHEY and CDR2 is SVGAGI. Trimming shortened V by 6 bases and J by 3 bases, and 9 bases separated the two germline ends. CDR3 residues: CASSPNIYEQYF. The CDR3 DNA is TGTGCCAGCAGCCCCAATATCTACGAGCAGTACTTC.

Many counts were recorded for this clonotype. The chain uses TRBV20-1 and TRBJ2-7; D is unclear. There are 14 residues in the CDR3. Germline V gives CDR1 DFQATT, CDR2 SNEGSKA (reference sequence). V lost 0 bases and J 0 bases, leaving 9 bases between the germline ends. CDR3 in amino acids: CSARDGITSYEQYF. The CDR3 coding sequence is TGCAGTGCTAGAGACGGAATAACCTCCTACGAGCAGTACTTC.

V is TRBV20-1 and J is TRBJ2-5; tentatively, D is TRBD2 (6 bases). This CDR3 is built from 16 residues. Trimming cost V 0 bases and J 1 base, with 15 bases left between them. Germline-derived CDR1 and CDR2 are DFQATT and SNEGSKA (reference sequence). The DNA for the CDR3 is TGCAGTGCTAGAGATCGGGGAGGTCAGTTCCAAGAGACCCAGTACTTC. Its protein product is CSARDRGGQFQETQYF.

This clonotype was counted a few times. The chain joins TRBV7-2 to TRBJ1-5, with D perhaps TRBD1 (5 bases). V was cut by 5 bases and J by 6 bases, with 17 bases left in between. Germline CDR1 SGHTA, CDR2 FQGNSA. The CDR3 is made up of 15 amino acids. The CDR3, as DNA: TGTGCCAGCAGCCAACAGGAGTCAGTCGGTCAGCCCCAGCATTTT. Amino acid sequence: CASSQQESVGQPQHF.

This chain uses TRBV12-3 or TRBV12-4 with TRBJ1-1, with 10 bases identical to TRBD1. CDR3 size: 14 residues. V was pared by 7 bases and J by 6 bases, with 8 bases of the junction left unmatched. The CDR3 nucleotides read TGTGCCAGCATTCAAAGGGACAGGGGCCCTGAAGCTTTCTTT. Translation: CASIQRDRGPEAFF.

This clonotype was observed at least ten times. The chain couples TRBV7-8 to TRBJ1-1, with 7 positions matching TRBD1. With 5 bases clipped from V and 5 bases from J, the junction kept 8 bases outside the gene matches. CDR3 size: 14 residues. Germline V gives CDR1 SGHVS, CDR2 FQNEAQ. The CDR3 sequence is CASSRSTGVTEAFF. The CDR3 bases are TGTGCCAGCAGCAGAAGCACAGGGGTTACTGAAGCTTTCTTT.

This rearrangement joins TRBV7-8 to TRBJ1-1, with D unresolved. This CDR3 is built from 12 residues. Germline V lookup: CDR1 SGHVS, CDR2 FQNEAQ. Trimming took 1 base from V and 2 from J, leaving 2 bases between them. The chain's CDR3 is CASSLDNTEAFF. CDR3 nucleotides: TGTGCCAGCAGCTTAGATAACACTGAAGCTTTCTTT.

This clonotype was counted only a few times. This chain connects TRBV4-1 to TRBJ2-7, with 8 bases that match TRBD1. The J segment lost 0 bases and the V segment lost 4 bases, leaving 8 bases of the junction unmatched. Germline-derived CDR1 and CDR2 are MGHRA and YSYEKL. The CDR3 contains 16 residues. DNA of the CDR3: TGCGCCAGCAGCCCATCCCGGACAGGGCTCTCCTACGAGCAGTACTTC. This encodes CASSPSRTGLSYEQYF.

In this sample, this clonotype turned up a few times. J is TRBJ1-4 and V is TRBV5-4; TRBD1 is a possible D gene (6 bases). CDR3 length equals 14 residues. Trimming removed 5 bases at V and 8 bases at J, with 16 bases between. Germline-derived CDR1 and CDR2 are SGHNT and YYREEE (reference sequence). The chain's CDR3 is CASSLRGSREKLFF. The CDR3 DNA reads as TGTGCCAGCAGTCTCAGGGGAAGTCGGGAAAAACTGTTTTTT.

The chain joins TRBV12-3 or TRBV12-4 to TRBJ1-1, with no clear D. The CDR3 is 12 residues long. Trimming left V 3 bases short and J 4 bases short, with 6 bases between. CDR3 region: CASSLGTTEAFF. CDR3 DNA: TGTGCCAGCAGTTTGGGCACCACTGAAGCTTTCTTT.

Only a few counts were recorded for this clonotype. The CDR3 loop is CASSAPDDRDRETDTQYF. DNA of the CDR3: TGTGCCAGCAGCGCGCCCGATGACCGGGACAGGGAGACAGATACGCAGTATTTT. This sequence joins TRBV9 and TRBJ2-3, with 9 bases matching TRBD1. After removal of 3 bases from V and 3 bases from J, the junction contained 14 bases not matched to a gene. The germline V gene has CDR1 SGDLS and CDR2 YYNGEE. The CDR3 totals 18 residues. The full variable domain, in which reference TRBV9 and TRBJ2-3 provide the parts outside the CDR3, is DSGVTQTPKHLITATGQRVTLRCSPRSGDLSVYWYQQSLDQGLQFLIQYYNGEERAKGNILERFSAQQFPDLHSELNLSSLELGDSALYFCASSAPDDRDRETDTQYFGPGTRLTVL.

The CDR3 loop is CASSLGFLEQFF. The CDR3 nucleotides read TGTGCCAGCAGCTTAGGCTTTTTGGAGCAGTTCTTC. The chain uses TRBV7-2 and TRBJ2-1; D gene uncertain. From germline, CDR1 is SGHTA and CDR2 FQGNSA. V gave up 1 base and J gave up 10 bases, with 8 bases separating them. The CDR3 length is 12 residues.

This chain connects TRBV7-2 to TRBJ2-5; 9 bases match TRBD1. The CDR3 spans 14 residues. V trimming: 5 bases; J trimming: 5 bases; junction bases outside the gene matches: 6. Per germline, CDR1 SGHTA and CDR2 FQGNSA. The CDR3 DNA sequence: TGTGCCAGCAGCCGTAACAGGGGGCGCGAGACCCAGTACTTC. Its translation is CASSRNRGRETQYF.

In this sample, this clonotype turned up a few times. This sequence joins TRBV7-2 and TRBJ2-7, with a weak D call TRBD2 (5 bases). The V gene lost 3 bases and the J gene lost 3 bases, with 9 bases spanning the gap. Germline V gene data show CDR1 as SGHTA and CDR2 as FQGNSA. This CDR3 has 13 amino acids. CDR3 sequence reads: CASSFGRGYEQYF. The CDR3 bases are TGTGCCAGCAGCTTCGGACGGGGCTACGAGCAGTACTTC.

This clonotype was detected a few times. The CDR3 DNA reads as TGTGCCAGCAGCCACTGGAGGACAGGGCGGCCCGGGGAGCTGTTTTTT. Its protein is CASSHWRTGRPGELFF. The J gene is TRBJ2-2, the V gene TRBV7-6; 8 nucleotides agree with TRBD1. With 5 bases clipped from V and 6 bases from J, the junction kept 11 bases outside the gene matches. CDR3 size: 16 residues. CDR1 SGHVS and CDR2 FNYEAQ come from the germline V gene.

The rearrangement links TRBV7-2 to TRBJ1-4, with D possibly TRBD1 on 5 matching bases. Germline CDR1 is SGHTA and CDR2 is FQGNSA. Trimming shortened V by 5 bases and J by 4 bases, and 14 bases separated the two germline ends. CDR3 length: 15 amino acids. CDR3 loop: CASSQRRQNNEKLFF. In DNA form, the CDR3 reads TGTGCCAGCAGCCAGCGGAGACAGAATAATGAAAAACTGTTTTTT.

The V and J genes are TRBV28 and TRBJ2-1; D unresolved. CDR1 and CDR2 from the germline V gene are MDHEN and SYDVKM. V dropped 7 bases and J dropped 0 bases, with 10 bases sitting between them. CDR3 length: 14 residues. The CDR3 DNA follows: TGTGCCAGCATGCAGGCAGACTCCTACAATGAGCAGTTCTTC. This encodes CASMQADSYNEQFF. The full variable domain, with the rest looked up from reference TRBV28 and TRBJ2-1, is DVKVTQSSRYLVKRTGEKVFLECVQDMDHENMFWYRQDPGLGLRLIYFSYDVKMKEKGDIPEGYSVSREKKERFSLILESASTNQTSMYLCASMQADSYNEQFFGPGTRLTVL.

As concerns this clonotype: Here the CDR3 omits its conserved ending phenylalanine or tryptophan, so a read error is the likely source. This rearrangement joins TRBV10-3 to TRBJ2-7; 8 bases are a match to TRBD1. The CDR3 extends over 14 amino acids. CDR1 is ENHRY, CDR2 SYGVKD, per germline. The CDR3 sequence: CAVSETGATYEQYL. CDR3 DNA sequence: TGTGCCGTCAGCGAGACAGGGGCCACTTACGAGCAGTACTTA.

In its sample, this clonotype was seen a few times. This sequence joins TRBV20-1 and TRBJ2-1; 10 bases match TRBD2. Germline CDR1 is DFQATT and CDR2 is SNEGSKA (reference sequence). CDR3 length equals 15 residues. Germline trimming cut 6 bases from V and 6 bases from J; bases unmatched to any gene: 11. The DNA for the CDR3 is TGCAGTGCCCCCGACCTAGCGGGAGTGTCCAATGAGCAGTTCTTC. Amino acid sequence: CSAPDLAGVSNEQFF.

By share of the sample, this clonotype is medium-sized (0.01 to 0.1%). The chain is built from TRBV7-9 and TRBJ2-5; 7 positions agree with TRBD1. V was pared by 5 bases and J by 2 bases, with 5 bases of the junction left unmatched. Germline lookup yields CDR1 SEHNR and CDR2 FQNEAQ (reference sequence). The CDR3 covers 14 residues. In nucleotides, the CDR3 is TGTGCCAGCAGCCTCCCGGGACAGCAAGAGACCCAGTACTTC. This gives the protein CASSLPGQQETQYF.